The 27 T cell receptor beta chains in this list originate from one sample, sequenced in a study of Ad26.COV2.S vaccination and SARS-CoV-2 variants. Treatment reported: about 20 received Ad26.COV2.S at low or high dose, single or two shots; roughly five received placebo; per-sample allocation not given. Sampling was performed 63 days after the first vaccine or placebo injection. The protocol was immunoSEQ multiplex PCR, while the TCRdb copy is restricted to in-frame clones and leaves out a portion. The data show about 450,000 clones, approximately 89% seen once. The sequences come from peripheral blood, collected in a trial of Ad26.COV2.S vaccine versus placebo. The source of these receptors is a person between 18 and 65 years old who received the Ad26.COV2.S COVID-19 vaccine or a placebo.

The chain recombines TRBV7-9 with TRBJ2-1; 7 bases align to TRBD2. CDR3 size: 17 residues. J was trimmed by 7 bases and V by 0 bases; bases with no gene match: 12. Germline V gene lookup returns CDR1 SEHNR and CDR2 FQNEAQ (reference sequence). The CDR3 sequence: CASSLALNGGRINEQFF. Written as DNA, the CDR3 is TGTGCCAGCAGCTTAGCTTTGAACGGGGGGAGGATTAATGAGCAGTTCTTC.

J is TRBJ1-1 and V is TRBV18, with 10 bases aligning to TRBD1. Germline assignment: CDR1 KGHSH and CDR2 LQKENI. The CDR3 is 14 residues long. Unmatched junction bases numbered 1, after V lost 3 bases and J lost 3 bases. The CDR3 DNA reads as TGTGCCAGCTCACCCGGGACAGGGGACACTGAAGCTTTCTTT. Its protein is CASSPGTGDTEAFF.

About this clone: The junction shows a germline mismatch at one end, possibly a read error. The J gene is TRBJ2-5, the V gene TRBV7-2, with D possibly matching TRBD1 (5 bases). This CDR3 is 14 amino acids long. Germline V gene data show CDR1 as SGHTA and CDR2 as FQGNSA. CDR3 in DNA: TGTGCCAGCACCTTAGGGGCAGGACAAGAGACCCAGTACTTC. Residues: CASTLGAGQETQYF.

The DNA for the CDR3 is TGTGCCTCCTCTTCCCTAGCGGGGGGGCTCAATGAGCAGTTCTTC. Translating gives CASSSLAGGLNEQFF. The V and J genes are TRBV28 and TRBJ2-1, with 12 positions matching TRBD2. After removal of 11 bases from V and 6 bases from J, the junction contained 11 bases not matched to a gene. This CDR3 spans 15 amino acids. Per the germline V gene, CDR1 is MDHEN and CDR2 is SYDVKM.

V gene TRBV2 combines with J gene TRBJ2-2; 7 bases agree with TRBD1. This CDR3 is 13 amino acids long. The ends lost 10 bases at V and 3 bases at J; junction bases unmatched: 5. The V gene's germline CDR1 is SNHLY and CDR2 FYNNEI. In DNA form, the CDR3 reads TGTGCCAACAGACAGGGTGACACCGGGGAGCTGTTTTTT. Its translation is CANRQGDTGELFF.

The V call is TRBV7-2, the J call TRBJ2-1; D assignment may be TRBD1 or TRBD2 (6 bases each). The germline V gene has CDR1 SGHTA and CDR2 FQGNSA. With 3 bases removed from V and 6 bases from J, the gap between germline ends came to 9 bases. The CDR3 has 13 amino acids. The CDR3 sequence: CASSLWGANEQFF. CDR3 DNA: TGTGCCAGCAGCTTGTGGGGGGCCAATGAGCAGTTCTTC. The variable domain in full, completed from reference TRBV7-2 and TRBJ2-1, reads GAGVSQSPSNKVTEKGKDVELRCDPISGHTALYWYRQSLGQGLEFLIYFQGNSAPDKSGLPSDRFSAERTGGSVSTLTIQRTQQEDSAVYLCASSLWGANEQFFGPGTRLTVL.

The rearrangement links TRBV21-1 to TRBJ2-1. TRBV21-1 is an annotated pseudogene. This CDR3 region has 12 residues. The CDR3 region is CASQDDGLDAFF. In nucleotides, the CDR3 is TGTGCCAGTCAGGACGATGGCCTCGACGCGTTCTTC.

The CDR3 reads CASSYGTGENGYTF. The CDR3 DNA is TGTGCCAGCAGCTACGGGACAGGGGAAAATGGCTACACCTTC. The genes are TRBV7-9 and TRBJ1-2, with 10 bases matching TRBD1. The CDR3 is made up of 14 amino acids. The germline V gene has CDR1 SEHNR and CDR2 FQNEAQ (reference sequence). V was pared by 4 bases and J by 6 bases, with 5 bases of the junction left unmatched.

This clone has a single count. This chain joins TRBV6-5 and TRBJ1-2; D is uncertain. The V gene's germline CDR1 is MNHEY and CDR2 SVGAGI. Trimming cost V 9 bases and J 3 bases, with 14 bases left between them. The CDR3 spans 13 residues. The CDR3 DNA follows: TGTGCCAGTTCCGAGGGCGGACACTATGGCTACACCTTC. Translation gives CASSEGGHYGYTF.

This clone came up a few times. The chain uses TRBV6-4 and TRBJ2-3, with a possible D match to TRBD2 (5 bases). V dropped 6 bases and J dropped 6 bases, with 16 bases sitting between them. The germline V gene encodes CDR1 MRHNA and CDR2 SNTAGT. This CDR3 comprises 14 residues. The CDR3 DNA reads TGTGCCAGCAGCTTCGGACTGGGCCACGATACGCAGTATTTT. As protein: CASSFGLGHDTQYF.

The V call is TRBV7-3, the J call TRBJ1-1, with a weak D call TRBD1 (5 bases). Germline CDR1 reads SGHTA; CDR2 reads FQGTGA. V was shortened by 5 bases and J by 3 bases, with 10 bases between the two germline ends. The CDR3 runs to 13 residues. Here the CDR3 reads CASSEDTYTEAFF. CDR3 coding DNA: TGTGCCAGCAGCGAGGACACTTACACTGAAGCTTTCTTT. The variable domain in full, with the rest retrieved from reference TRBV7-3 and TRBJ1-1, is GAGVSQTPSNKVTEKGKYVELRCDPISGHTALYWYRQSLGQGPEFLIYFQGTGAADDSGLPNDRFFAVRPEGSVSTLKIQRTERGDSAVYLCASSEDTYTEAFFGQGTRLTVV.

The rearrangement uses TRBV4-3 and TRBJ1-2; 8 positions agree with TRBD1. Germline-derived CDR1 and CDR2 are LGHNA and YSLEER. The V and J ends lost 1 base and 3 bases, in that order; junction bases with no gene match: 4. The CDR3 has 15 residues. Here the CDR3 reads CASSQGPGGDYGYTF. For the CDR3, the DNA is TGCGCCAGCAGCCAAGGGCCAGGGGGCGACTATGGCTACACCTTC.

The V call is TRBV6-6, the J call TRBJ2-1; unclear D gene. Per germline, CDR1 MNHNY and CDR2 SVGAGI (reference sequence). The length of the CDR3 is 11 residues. Trimming pared 0 bases from V and 10 bases from J, leaving 4 bases between. CDR3 residues: CASSYSREQFF. DNA for the CDR3: TGTGCCAGCAGTTACTCGAGAGAGCAGTTCTTC.

J is TRBJ2-7 and V is TRBV2; weak D call: TRBD1 (7 bases). Germline V CDR1 and CDR2: SNHLY, FYNNEI. Trimming shortened V by 4 bases and J by 3 bases, and 10 bases separated the two germline ends. The CDR3 length is 13 residues. The CDR3 DNA reads as TGTGCCAGCAGTGCGCAGGGGGGCTACGAGCAGTACTTC. Protein: CASSAQGGYEQYF.

The chain combines TRBV19 with TRBJ2-1, with D possibly matching TRBD1 (6 bases). V dropped 10 bases and J dropped 4 bases, with 20 bases sitting between them. Germline assignment: CDR1 LNHDA and CDR2 SQIVND (reference sequence). The CDR3 extends over 15 amino acids. The CDR3: CATRRSLGAYNEQFF. CDR3 in DNA: TGTGCCACCCGCCGGTCGCTGGGGGCATACAATGAGCAGTTCTTC.

This rearrangement joins TRBV7-9 to TRBJ1-2; weak D call: TRBD1 (6 bases). CDR1 and CDR2 from the germline V gene are SEHNR and FQNEAQ (reference sequence). Trimming took 2 bases from V and 6 from J, leaving 16 bases between them. The CDR3 extends over 15 amino acids. As DNA, the CDR3 is TGTGCCAGCAGCTTATTTAACCGGGGGCTTCATGGCTACACCTTC. It is translated as CASSLFNRGLHGYTF.

The gene calls are TRBV11-2 and TRBJ2-1; D uncertain. CDR1 and CDR2 from the germline V gene are SGHAT and FQNNGV. The V end was cut by 4 bases, the J end by 3 bases, with 7 bases between. There are 13 residues in the CDR3. CDR3 protein: CASSYDNYNEQFF. CDR3 coding DNA: TGTGCCAGCAGCTACGACAACTACAATGAGCAGTTCTTC.

J is TRBJ2-3 and V is TRBV6-5; TRBD1 is a possible D gene (5 bases). The CDR3 has 14 residues. In germline, CDR1 is MNHEY, CDR2 SVGAGI. With 6 bases removed from V and 2 bases from J, the gap between germline ends came to 12 bases. This CDR3 reads CASSPDMLTDTQYF. CDR3 bases: TGTGCCAGCAGCCCGGACATGCTCACAGATACGCAGTATTTT.

This sequence joins TRBV25-1 and TRBJ1-2; no clear D gene. This CDR3 is 13 amino acids long. Germline CDR1 and CDR2: MGHDK and SYGVNS. V was cut by 2 bases and J by 0 bases, with 4 bases left in between. The CDR3 sequence is CASSEKANYGYTF. CDR3 in DNA: TGTGCCAGCAGTGAAAAGGCTAACTATGGCTACACCTTC.

The CDR3 DNA reads TGTGCCACCAGTGATTTGGGCGAAAGCTCCTACAATGAGCAGTTCTTC. Amino acid sequence: CATSDLGESSYNEQFF. This rearrangement joins TRBV24-1 to TRBJ2-1; D remains ambiguous. The germline CDR1 and CDR2 sequences are KGHDR and SFDVKD. V lost 0 bases and J 0 bases, leaving 8 bases between the germline ends. The CDR3 is made up of 16 amino acids.

The rearrangement links TRBV13 to TRBJ2-7; TRBD1 is a possible D gene (6 bases). V was pared by 1 base and J by 5 bases, with 12 bases between. The CDR3 covers 14 residues. Germline V gene lookup returns CDR1 PRHDT and CDR2 FYEKMQ (reference sequence). Here the CDR3 reads CASSLDQGSHEQYF. CDR3 in DNA: TGTGCCAGCAGCTTAGACCAGGGGTCCCACGAGCAGTACTTC.

To note about this clone: This specimen includes other DNA sequences encoding the same CDR3. V is TRBV7-2 and J is TRBJ1-1; D uncertain. Germline V CDR1 and CDR2: SGHTA, FQGNSA. Trimming removed 1 base at V and 1 base at J, with 7 bases between. This CDR3 comprises 14 residues. The CDR3 reads CASSLGHANTEAFF. The CDR3 DNA follows: TGTGCCAGCAGCTTAGGGCACGCGAACACTGAAGCTTTCTTT.

This clone was recorded only once. The chain uses TRBV4-3 and TRBJ2-1, with 11 bases aligning to TRBD2. The V and J ends lost 3 bases and 4 bases, in that order; junction bases with no gene match: 8. CDR3 length: 17 residues. The germline V gene encodes CDR1 LGHNA and CDR2 YSLEER. The CDR3 here is CASSQELLAGGYNEQFF. Written as DNA, the CDR3 is TGCGCCAGCAGCCAGGAGCTTCTAGCGGGAGGTTACAATGAGCAGTTCTTC.

The genes are TRBV6-1 and TRBJ2-5; D possibly corresponds to TRBD1 (6 bases). This CDR3 spans 13 amino acids. V was clipped by 1 base and J by 4 bases, with 7 bases between them. Germline loops: CDR1 MNHNS, CDR2 SASEGT. The chain's CDR3 is CASSEVGAETQYF. In DNA, the CDR3 is TGTGCCAGCAGTGAAGTGGGGGCAGAGACCCAGTACTTC.

This chain uses TRBV19 with TRBJ1-1; unclear D gene. V dropped 3 bases and J dropped 0 bases, with 5 bases sitting between them. Germline V gene data show CDR1 as LNHDA and CDR2 as SQIVND (reference sequence). This CDR3 is built from 13 residues. In DNA, the CDR3 is TGTGCCAGTAGTATTTTGGTGAACACTGAAGCTTTCTTT. Amino acids: CASSILVNTEAFF.

This clone appeared once. The gene calls are TRBV24-1 and TRBJ2-5; 8 bases agree with TRBD1. After removal of 3 bases from V and 1 base from J, the junction contained 6 bases not matched to a gene. The CDR3 consists of 16 residues. Germline CDR1 reads KGHDR; CDR2 reads SFDVKD. For the CDR3, the DNA is TGTGCCACCAGTGATGCATTAACAGGGGGCCAAGAGACCCAGTACTTC. Encoded protein: CATSDALTGGQETQYF.

This chain connects TRBV15 to TRBJ1-3; no clear D. The germline CDR1 and CDR2 sequences are LNHNV and YYDKDF (reference sequence). The CDR3 is made up of 14 amino acids. V gave up 8 bases and J gave up 4 bases, with 15 bases separating them. The CDR3 loop reads CATRALRSGNTIYF. In DNA, the CDR3 is TGTGCCACCCGGGCTCTTCGTTCCGGAAACACCATATATTTT.